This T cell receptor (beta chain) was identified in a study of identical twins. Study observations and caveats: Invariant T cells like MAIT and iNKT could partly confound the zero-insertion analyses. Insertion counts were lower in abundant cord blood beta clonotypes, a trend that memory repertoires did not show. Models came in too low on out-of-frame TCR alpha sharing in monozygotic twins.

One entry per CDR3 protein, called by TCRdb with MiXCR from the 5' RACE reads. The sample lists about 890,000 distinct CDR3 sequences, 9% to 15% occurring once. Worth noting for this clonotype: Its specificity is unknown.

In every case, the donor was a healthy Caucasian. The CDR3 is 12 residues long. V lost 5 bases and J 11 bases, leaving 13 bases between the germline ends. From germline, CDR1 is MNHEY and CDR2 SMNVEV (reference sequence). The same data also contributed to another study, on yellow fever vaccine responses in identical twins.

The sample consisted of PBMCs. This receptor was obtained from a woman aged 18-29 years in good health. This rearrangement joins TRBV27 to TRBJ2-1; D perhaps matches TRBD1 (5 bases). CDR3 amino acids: CASSRPGRKQFF. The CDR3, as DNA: TGTGCCAGCAGTCGGCCAGGGCGGAAGCAGTTCTTC.